This T cell receptor (beta chain) was identified in a study of shared clonotypes between healthy human individuals. The study, taken as a whole, reports: A handful of donors showed sharing of 4.5% to 6% of naive CD4 clonotypes.

Unmatched junction bases numbered 10, after V lost 4 bases and J lost 4 bases. The CDR3 extends over 15 amino acids. Germline CDR1 reads SGHNT; CDR2 reads YYREEE (reference sequence). Sequencing used immunoSEQ multiplex PCR; TCRdb keeps in-frame clones, though not all of them. The sample contains some 2,000,000 clones, around 95% of which appear only once. Concerning this clone: No antigen is known for it.

Sequencing used naive CD4+ T cells sorted from blood. Subset of the sample: CD45RA+ positively selected. The gene calls are TRBV5-4 and TRBJ1-2; 7 bases are shared with TRBD1. This TCR was sampled from a man between 18 and 35 years old in good health. The CDR3 region has the DNA TGTGCCAGCAGCCTTGGGGAGGGACAGCTCTATGGCTACACCTTC. Amino acid sequence: CASSLGEGQLYGYTF.